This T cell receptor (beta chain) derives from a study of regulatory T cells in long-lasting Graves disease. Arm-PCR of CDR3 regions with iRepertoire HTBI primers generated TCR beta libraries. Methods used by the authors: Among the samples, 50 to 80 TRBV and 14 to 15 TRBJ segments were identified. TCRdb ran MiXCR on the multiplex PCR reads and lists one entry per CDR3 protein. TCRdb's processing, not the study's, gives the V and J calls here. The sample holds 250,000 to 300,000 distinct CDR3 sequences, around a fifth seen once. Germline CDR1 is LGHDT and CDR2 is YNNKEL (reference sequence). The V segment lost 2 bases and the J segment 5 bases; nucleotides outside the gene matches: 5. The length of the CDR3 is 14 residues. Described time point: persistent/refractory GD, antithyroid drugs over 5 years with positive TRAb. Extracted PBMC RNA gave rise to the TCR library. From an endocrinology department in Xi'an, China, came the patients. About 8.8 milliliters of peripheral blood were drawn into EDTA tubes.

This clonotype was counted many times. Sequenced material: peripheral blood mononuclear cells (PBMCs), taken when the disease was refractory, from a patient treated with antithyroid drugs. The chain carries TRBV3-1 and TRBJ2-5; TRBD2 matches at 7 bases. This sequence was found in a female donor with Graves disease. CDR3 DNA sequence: TGTGCCAGCAGCCAACGGGGGGTCGGTGAGACCCAGTACTTC. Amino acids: CASSQRGVGETQYF.